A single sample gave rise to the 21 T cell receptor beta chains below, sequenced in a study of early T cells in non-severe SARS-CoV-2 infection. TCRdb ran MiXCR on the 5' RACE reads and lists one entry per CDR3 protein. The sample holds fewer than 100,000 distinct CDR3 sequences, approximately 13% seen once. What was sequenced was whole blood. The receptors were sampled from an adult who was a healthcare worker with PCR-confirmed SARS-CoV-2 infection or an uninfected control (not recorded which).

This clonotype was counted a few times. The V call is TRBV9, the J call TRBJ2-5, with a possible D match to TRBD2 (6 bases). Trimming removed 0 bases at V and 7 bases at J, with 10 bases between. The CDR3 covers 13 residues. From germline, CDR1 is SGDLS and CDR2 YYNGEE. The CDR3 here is CASSVGLDGTQYF. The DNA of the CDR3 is TGTGCCAGCAGCGTAGGACTAGACGGGACCCAGTACTTC.

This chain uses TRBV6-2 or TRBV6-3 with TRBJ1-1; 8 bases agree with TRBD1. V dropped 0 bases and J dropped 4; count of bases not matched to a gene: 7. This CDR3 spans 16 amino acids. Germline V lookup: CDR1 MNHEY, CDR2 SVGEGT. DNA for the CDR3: TGTGCCAGCAGTTACTCGATGGGTACAGGGGGCACTGAAGCTTTCTTT. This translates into CASSYSMGTGGTEAFF.

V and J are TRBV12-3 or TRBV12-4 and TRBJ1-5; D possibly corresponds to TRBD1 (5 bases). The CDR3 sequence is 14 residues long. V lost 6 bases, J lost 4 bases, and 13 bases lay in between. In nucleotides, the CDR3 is TGTGCCAGCAGGCTTCACAGGACTAATCAGCCCCAGCATTTT. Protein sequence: CASRLHRTNQPQHF.

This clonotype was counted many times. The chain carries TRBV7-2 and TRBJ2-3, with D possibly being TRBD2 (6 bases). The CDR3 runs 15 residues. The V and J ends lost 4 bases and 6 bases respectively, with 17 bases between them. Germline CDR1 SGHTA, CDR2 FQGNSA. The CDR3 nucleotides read TGTGCCAGCAGCTCCCAACCGGGACTGCGCGATACGCAGTATTTT. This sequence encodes CASSSQPGLRDTQYF. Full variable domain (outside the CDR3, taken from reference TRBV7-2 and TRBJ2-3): GAGVSQSPSNKVTEKGKDVELRCDPISGHTALYWYRQSLGQGLEFLIYFQGNSAPDKSGLPSDRFSAERTGGSVSTLTIQRTQQEDSAVYLCASSSQPGLRDTQYFGPGTRLTVL.

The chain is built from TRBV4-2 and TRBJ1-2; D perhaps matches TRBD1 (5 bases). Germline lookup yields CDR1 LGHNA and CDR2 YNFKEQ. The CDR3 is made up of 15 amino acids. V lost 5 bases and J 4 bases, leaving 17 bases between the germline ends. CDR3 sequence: CASSSSGTDRYGYTF. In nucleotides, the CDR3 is TGTGCCAGCAGCTCCTCCGGGACGGATCGCTATGGCTACACCTTC.

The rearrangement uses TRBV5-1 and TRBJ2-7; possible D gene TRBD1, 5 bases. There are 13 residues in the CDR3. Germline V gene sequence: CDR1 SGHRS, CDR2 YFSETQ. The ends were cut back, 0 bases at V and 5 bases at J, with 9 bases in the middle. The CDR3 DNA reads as TGCGCCAGCAGCTTGGAAAGGGGCGACGAGCAGTACTTC. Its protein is CASSLERGDEQYF.

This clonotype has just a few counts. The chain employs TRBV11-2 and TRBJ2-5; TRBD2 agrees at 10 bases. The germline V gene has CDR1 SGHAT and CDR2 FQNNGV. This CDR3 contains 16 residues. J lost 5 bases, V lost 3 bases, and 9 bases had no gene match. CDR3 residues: CASSFFPSGGAETQYF. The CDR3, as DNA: TGTGCCAGCAGCTTCTTTCCCAGCGGGGGGGCTGAGACCCAGTACTTC.

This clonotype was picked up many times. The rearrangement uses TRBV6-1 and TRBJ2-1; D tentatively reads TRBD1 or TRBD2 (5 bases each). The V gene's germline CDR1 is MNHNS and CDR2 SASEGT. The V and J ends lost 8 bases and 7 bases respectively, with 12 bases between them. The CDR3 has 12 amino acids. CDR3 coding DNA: TGTGCCAGCGAGGGGTGGAAGAATGAGCAGTTCTTC. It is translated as CASEGWKNEQFF.

CDR3 sequence reads: CASSSGQGIDTQYF. CDR3 DNA sequence: TGTGCCAGCAGCTCTGGACAGGGGATAGATACGCAGTATTTT. The genes are TRBV5-8 and TRBJ2-3; 9 bases line up with TRBD1. V trimming: 3 bases; J trimming: 5 bases; junction bases outside the gene matches: 4. This CDR3 has 14 amino acids. Germline V gene lookup returns CDR1 SGHTS and CDR2 YDEGEE.

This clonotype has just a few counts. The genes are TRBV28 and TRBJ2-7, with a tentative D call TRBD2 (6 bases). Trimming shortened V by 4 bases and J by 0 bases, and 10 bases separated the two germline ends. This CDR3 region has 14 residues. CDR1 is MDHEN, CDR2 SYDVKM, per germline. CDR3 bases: TGTGCCAGCAGTTGGGGGACTGCCTCCTACGAGCAGTACTTC. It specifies CASSWGTASYEQYF.

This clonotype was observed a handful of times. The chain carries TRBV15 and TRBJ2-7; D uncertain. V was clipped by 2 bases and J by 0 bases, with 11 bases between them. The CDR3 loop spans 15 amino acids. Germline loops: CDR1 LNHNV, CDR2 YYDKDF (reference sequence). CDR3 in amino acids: CATSRQKGSSYEQYF. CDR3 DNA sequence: TGTGCCACCAGCAGACAAAAAGGCAGCTCCTACGAGCAGTACTTC.

CDR3 DNA sequence: TGTGCCAGCGGAAGGTCCGGGACAGGGATGTATTCACCCCTCCACTTT. It translates to CASGRSGTGMYSPLHF. The chain couples TRBV27 to TRBJ1-6, with TRBD1 identical over 9 bases. The germline V gene has CDR1 MNHEY and CDR2 SMNVEV (reference sequence). This CDR3 contains 16 residues. J was trimmed by 8 bases and V by 8 bases; bases with no gene match: 13.

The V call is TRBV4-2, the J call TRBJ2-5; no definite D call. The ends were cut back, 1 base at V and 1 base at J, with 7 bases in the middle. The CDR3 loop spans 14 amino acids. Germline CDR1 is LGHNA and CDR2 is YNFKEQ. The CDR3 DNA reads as TGTGCCAGCAGCCAAGCACAGTCCCAAGAGACCCAGTACTTC. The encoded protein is CASSQAQSQETQYF.

The CDR3 nucleotides are TGTGCCAGCGGGAATCAGGTCAACTATGGCTACACCTTC. Translation gives CASGNQVNYGYTF. The rearrangement links TRBV12-3 or TRBV12-4 to TRBJ1-2; no reliable D call. The CDR3 extends over 13 amino acids. V lost 8 bases and J 2 bases, leaving 12 bases between the germline ends.

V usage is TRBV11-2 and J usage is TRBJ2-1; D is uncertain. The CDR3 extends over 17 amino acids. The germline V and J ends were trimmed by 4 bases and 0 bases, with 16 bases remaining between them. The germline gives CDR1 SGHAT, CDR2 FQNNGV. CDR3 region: CASSSHLGLSSYNEQFF. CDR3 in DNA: TGTGCCAGCAGCTCCCATTTGGGTTTGAGCTCCTACAATGAGCAGTTCTTC.

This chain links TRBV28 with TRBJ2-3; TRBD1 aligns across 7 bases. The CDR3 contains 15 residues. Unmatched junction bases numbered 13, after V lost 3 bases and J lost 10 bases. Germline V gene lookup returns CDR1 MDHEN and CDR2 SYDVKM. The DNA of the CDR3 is TGTGCCAGCAGTTTCGACAGGGAAGAGGGCGTTGCGCAGTATTTT. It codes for CASSFDREEGVAQYF.

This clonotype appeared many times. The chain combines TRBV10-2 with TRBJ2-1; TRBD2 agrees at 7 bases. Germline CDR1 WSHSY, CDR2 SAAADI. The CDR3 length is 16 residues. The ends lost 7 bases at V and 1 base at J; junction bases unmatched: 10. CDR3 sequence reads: CASTAGLAESYNEQFF. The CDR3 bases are TGCGCCAGCACGGCGGGCCTAGCGGAATCCTACAATGAGCAGTTCTTC.

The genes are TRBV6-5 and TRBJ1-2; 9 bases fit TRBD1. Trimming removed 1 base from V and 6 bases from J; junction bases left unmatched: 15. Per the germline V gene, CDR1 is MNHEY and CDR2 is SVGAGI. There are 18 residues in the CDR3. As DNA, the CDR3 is TGTGCCAGCAGTTACTACCCACCTACAGGGGGCGCTTCAAATGGCTACACCTTC. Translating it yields CASSYYPPTGGASNGYTF.

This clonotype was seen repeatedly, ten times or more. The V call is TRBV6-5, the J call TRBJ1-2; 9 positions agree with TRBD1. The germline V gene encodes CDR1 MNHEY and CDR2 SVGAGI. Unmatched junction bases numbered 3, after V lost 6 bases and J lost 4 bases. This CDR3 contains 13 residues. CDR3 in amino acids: CASSPTGGYGYTF. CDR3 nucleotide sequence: TGTGCCAGCAGCCCGACAGGGGGCTATGGCTACACCTTC.

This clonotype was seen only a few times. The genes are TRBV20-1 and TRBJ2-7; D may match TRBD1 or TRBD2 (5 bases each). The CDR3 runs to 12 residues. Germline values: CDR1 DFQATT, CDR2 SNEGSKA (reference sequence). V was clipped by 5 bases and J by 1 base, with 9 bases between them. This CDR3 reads CSAGDQSYEQYF. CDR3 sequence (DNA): TGCAGTGCTGGGGACCAATCCTACGAGCAGTACTTC.

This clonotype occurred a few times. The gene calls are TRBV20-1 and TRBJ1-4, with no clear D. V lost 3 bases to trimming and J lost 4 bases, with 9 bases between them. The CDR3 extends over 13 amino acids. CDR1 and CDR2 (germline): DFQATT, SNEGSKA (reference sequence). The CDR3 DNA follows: TGCAGTGCTAGTATCTGGAATAATGAAAAACTGTTTTTT. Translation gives CSASIWNNEKLFF.